This entry concerns a single TCR beta chain. The antigen is not known. This specimen comes from a study of OX40 agonist ivuxolimab in advanced cancers. Whole-study context: Patients' therapy was ivuxolimab, an antibody that acts as an agonist of OX40 (CD134).

The assay was immunoSEQ multiplex PCR, and TCRdb's table has in-frame clones only and misses some. The sample holds 50,000 to 70,000 clones, 84% seen once. The germline gives CDR1 LNHNV, CDR2 YYDKDF (reference sequence). V lost 4 bases and J lost 2, with 21 bases in between. This CDR3 comprises 17 residues. Study findings and constraints: At 0.1 to 3.0 mg/kg, clonal expansion of CD4+ and CD8+ blood T cells had occurred by week 6.

The receptor was derived from an adult with an advanced solid tumor such as melanoma, head and neck, liver or kidney cancer. This chain joins TRBV15 and TRBJ2-7; tentatively, D is TRBD2 (5 bases). The material was CD4+ or CD8+ T cells sorted from blood, obtained in a trial of the OX40 agonist ivuxolimab. The CDR3 region is CATSISLGLGAPYEQYF. CDR3 nucleotide sequence: TGTGCCACCAGCATATCCCTGGGATTGGGAGCCCCCTACGAGCAGTACTTC.